This entry concerns a single T cell receptor beta chain. The data belong to a study of shared clonotypes between healthy human individuals. Clones were sequenced by immunoSEQ multiplex PCR, and TCRdb holds only the in-frame ones, with some missing. The sample lists around 1,100,000 clones, approximately 75% occurring once. Between the trimmed V and J ends, which lost 7 bases and 2 bases, there was a span of 13 bases. This CDR3 contains 14 residues. CDR1 ENHRY and CDR2 SYGVKD come from the germline V gene. The receptor was derived from a man in his late teens or twenties in good health. Some clones in this sample may be carry-over from other donors' samples. Sequences were obtained from memory CD4+ T cells from PBMCs. Subset defined: CD45RA-negative fraction. V and J are TRBV10-3 and TRBJ2-3; tentative D call: TRBD2 (6 bases). This CDR3 is CAINGGGSTDTQYF. CDR3 nucleotide sequence: TGTGCCATCAATGGGGGAGGATCCACAGATACGCAGTATTTT.